This T cell receptor beta chain was sequenced during a study of T cells in Graves' hyperthyroidism and ophthalmopathy (dated by TCRdb to about 2019). In the study overall: Peripheral blood was collected at initial diagnosis, before any treatment. Prospective prediction of ophthalmopathy was tested in an independent validation cohort consisting of 18 hyperthyroidism patients and some 15 patients who later progressed to ophthalmopathy. Thyroid tissue and blood T-cell repertoires from six Graves' hyperthyroidism patients were also compared in the study. The 75 to 100 discovery patients were divided at random into training and test sets in a 7:3 ratio. According to the paper, TCR Vbeta CDR3 sequencing was carried out on 120 to 150 peripheral blood samples, which came from under 50 ophthalmopathy, about 75 hyperthyroidism and roughly 17 progressor patients. A discovery cohort of 95 to 100 patients, roughly 40 with Graves' ophthalmopathy and approximately 57 with stable Graves' hyperthyroidism, was used to find distinguishing TCR V-J signatures. Once sampling was done, hyperthyroidism patients were given methimazole at a starting dose of 30 mg daily, whereas ophthalmopathy patients were given high-dose intravenous methylprednisolone. Broad study findings and their caveats: Most expanded thyroid clonotypes (frequency above 0.001) were also found in blood, which suggests that blood repertoires may mirror thyroid immune responses. In validation, progression to ophthalmopathy was predicted by the model with 55% to 71% sensitivity and roughly 72% specificity, a median of roughly 6 months before onset. Sample size was not statistically predetermined, and investigators were not blinded to group allocation. A model built on a 13 V-J signature distinguished ophthalmopathy from stable hyperthyroidism, reaching 85% to 90% sensitivity and under 84% specificity in cross-validation and 80%/75% in testing.

This clonotype was observed many times. This clone's antigen is unknown. Per-base qualities were not stored, and no clone one base away is much larger. The TCR beta CDR3 regions were amplified from the RNA transcripts. For the first round of RT-PCR on the TCR CDR3, the HTBI primer set was used together with the Qiagen OneStep RT-PCR kit. Libraries were constructed in a second round of multiplex PCR, after which size selection and purification were performed. Libraries were sequenced paired-end with 100 bp reads on an Illumina HiSeq2000. The original pipeline was this. SOAPnuke was used to process the raw data, throwing out any read that contained adapters or uncalled bases, had a mean Phred below 15, or lacked an exact constant-primer or identifier match. High-quality paired reads were merged using COPE v1.2.5, and each unique nucleotide sequence was defined as a clonotype. MiTCR v1.1 was used to align the clonotypes against IMGT TRBV, TRBD and TRBJ reference segments. Only V-J combinations with frequency above 0.0001, covering approximately 99% of repertoires, were analysed. A TCS score was defined as the ratio of F50 (clonal expansion) to E x V (chaos), with BLOSUM62-based TCRdist applied between CDR3 peptides within each V-J. Welch's t-statistics and random forest reduced roughly 530 V-J features to about 12, which were used in a naive Bayes classifier (R e1071). TCRdb took the public reads, trimmed them with fastp at Q25, ran MiXCR for clone calling and kept in-frame beta chains. Entries are consolidated by CDR3 protein sequence, retaining the most common genes and DNA. TCRdb's processing, not the authors' own work, is the source of the V and J calls. Within this sample are around 350,000 distinct CDR3 sequences, with about a fifth of them counted one time only. The top ten constitute around 3.4% of the sample.

Stable Graves' hyperthyroidism was defined as the absence of progression to ophthalmopathy over 18 months of follow-up. Hyperthyroidism patients were aged 18 to 65 years and newly diagnosed, with disease duration of less than 2 months. Any patient with an uncontrolled infection, another autoimmune disease, pregnancy or lactation was excluded. Clinical symptoms, serum thyroxine and TRAb, thyroid ultrasound, and orbital computed tomography formed the basis for the diagnoses. Ficoll-Paque density gradient centrifugation was used to isolate PBMCs from under 11 ml of fresh peripheral blood. Total RNA was extracted using Trizol reagent, and RNA quality was assessed on an Agilent 2100 Bioanalyzer. This receptor was identified in a woman between 18 and 29 years old with Graves' hyperthyroidism. Sequenced input: blood.

DNA sequence: TGTGCCACACAGAACCTTGACAGGGGACTCCGAAATTACGAGCAGTACTTC. Its protein product is CATQNLDRGLRNYEQYF. The chain uses TRBV10-3 and TRBJ2-7, with 8 central nucleotides matching TRBD1. Measured from the cysteine to the phenylalanine, the CDR3 is 17 residues long. CDR3 DNA only is kept here, 51 bases in frame from base 1. Germline trimming amounts to 10 bases on V and 4 bases on J, with 21 as the count of junction bases outside the gene matches. Based on the germline V gene, the CDR1 and CDR2 sequences are ENHRY and SYGVKD.